This T cell receptor (beta chain) was captured in a study of OX40 agonist ivuxolimab in advanced cancers. Data came from immunoSEQ multiplex PCR; TCRdb stores just in-frame clones and leaves some out. This table has 100,000 or so clones, about 89% appearing once. This CDR3 contains 11 residues. The V and J ends lost 7 bases and 0 bases respectively, with 7 bases between them. Germline V gene sequence: CDR1 SQVTM, CDR2 ANQGSEA. Any history of autoimmune disease or systemic immunosuppression disqualified patients. As to this clone: Its antigen is still unknown.

Notes on the study in general: Clones of CD4+ and CD8+ blood T cells grew by week 6 at doses of 0.1 to 3.0 mg/kg.

Sample: CD4+ or CD8+ T cells sorted from blood, taken in a trial of the OX40 agonist ivuxolimab. This chain connects TRBV29-1 to TRBJ2-7, with D unresolved. This TCR was recovered from an adult with an advanced solid tumor such as melanoma, head and neck, liver or kidney cancer. The CDR3 reads CSGADSYEQYF. Written as DNA, the CDR3 is TGCAGCGGGGCGGACTCCTACGAGCAGTACTTC.